Below are 10 T cell receptor beta chains sequenced from a single sample in a study of CD4 T cell repertoires in COVID-19. The assay was immunoSEQ multiplex PCR, and TCRdb's table has in-frame clones only and misses some. The repertoire holds roughly 23,000 clones, with roughly 84% as singletons. No culture step preceded sequencing of the ex vivo isolated memory T cells. Sequences were derived from central memory CD4+ T cells from blood, sampled before the COVID-19 pandemic. These receptors were obtained from a human donor who had COVID-19.

The chain joins TRBV4-1 to TRBJ1-5; D is possibly TRBD1 (6 bases). Germline V gene sequence: CDR1 MGHRA, CDR2 YSYEKL. This CDR3 region has 15 residues. V gave up 4 bases and J gave up 0 bases, with 10 bases separating them. CDR3 amino acids: CASSLDSYSNQPQHF. The CDR3 DNA reads as TGCGCCAGCAGCCTGGACAGTTATAGCAATCAGCCCCAGCATTTT.

The chain links TRBV20-1 to TRBJ2-7, with D perhaps TRBD2 (6 bases). Trimming removed 7 bases at V and 0 bases at J, with 7 bases between. CDR1 DFQATT and CDR2 SNEGSKA come from the germline V gene (reference sequence). This CDR3 has 11 residues. CDR3 amino acids: CSGGDSYEQYF. In DNA form, the CDR3 reads TGCAGTGGCGGGGACTCCTACGAGCAGTACTTC.

This clone appeared once. The chain has TRBV4-1 and TRBJ1-1; 7 nucleotides agree with TRBD1. V lost 4 bases to trimming and J lost 4 bases; unmatched junction nucleotides: 9. The CDR3 extends over 15 amino acids. CDR1 and CDR2 from the germline V gene are MGHRA and YSYEKL. In DNA, the CDR3 is TGCGCCAGCAGCCCGGTAGGAGGGGGCGGCACTGAAGCTTTCTTT. The encoded protein is CASSPVGGGGTEAFF.

This chain connects TRBV7-8 to TRBJ1-4, with unresolved D. The CDR3 totals 15 residues. Trimming removed 0 bases from V and 2 bases from J, with 7 bases in between. CDR1 and CDR2 (germline): SGHVS, FQNEAQ. CDR3: CASSLAAGTNEKLFF. The CDR3 region has the DNA TGTGCCAGCAGCTTAGCTGCCGGGACTAATGAAAAACTGTTTTTT.

DNA of the CDR3: TGTGCCAGCAGCTCCCACCAGAGAGGAAGAAACCAGTACTTC. Translating gives CASSSHQRGRNQYF. The chain joins TRBV7-3 to TRBJ2-5; no firm D call. V shed 4 bases and J shed 10 bases, with 19 bases lying between them. The CDR3 sequence is 14 residues long. The V gene's germline CDR1 is SGHTA and CDR2 FQGTGA.

The chain carries TRBV5-1 and TRBJ1-1; 9 positions agree with TRBD1. Germline V CDR1 and CDR2: SGHRS, YFSETQ. The CDR3 totals 15 residues. The V and J ends lost 4 bases and 3 bases, in that order; junction bases with no gene match: 7. The CDR3 reads CASSPGQGFHTEAFF. The CDR3 bases are TGCGCCAGCAGCCCAGGACAGGGGTTTCACACTGAAGCTTTCTTT.

V usage is TRBV2 and J usage is TRBJ2-1; 8 bases fit TRBD2. Germline V CDR1 and CDR2: SNHLY, FYNNEI. The CDR3 covers 15 residues. V trimming: 6 bases; J trimming: 5 bases; junction bases outside the gene matches: 9. The CDR3 sequence is CASSQLAALNNEQFF. CDR3 nucleotides: TGTGCCAGCAGCCAACTAGCGGCCCTTAACAATGAGCAGTTCTTC.

The chain couples TRBV14 to TRBJ1-5; 7 bases map to TRBD1. The CDR3 spans 16 residues. Germline trimming cut 4 bases from V and 2 bases from J; bases unmatched to any gene: 8. Germline V lookup: CDR1 SGHDN, CDR2 FVKESK. In DNA form, the CDR3 reads TGTGCCAGCAGCCGATACAGGGGCTTCCGCAATCAGCCCCAGCATTTT. Protein: CASSRYRGFRNQPQHF.

The chain carries TRBV11-2 and TRBJ2-5; D possibly corresponds to TRBD1 (6 bases). The V end was cut by 5 bases, the J end by 6 bases, with 13 bases between. Germline assignment: CDR1 SGHAT and CDR2 FQNNGV. This CDR3 region has 13 residues. The CDR3 loop is CASSAGAAQTQYF. The CDR3, as DNA: TGTGCCAGCAGCGCAGGGGCGGCCCAGACCCAGTACTTC.

This sequence joins TRBV27 and TRBJ1-1, with D tentatively TRBD1 (5 bases). This CDR3 is built from 14 residues. V was clipped by 6 bases and J by 7 bases, with 18 bases between them. Germline assignment: CDR1 MNHEY and CDR2 SMNVEV (reference sequence). CDR3 region: CASRRTPGWSEAFF. Here the CDR3 DNA reads TGTGCCAGCAGACGCACGCCAGGGTGGAGTGAAGCTTTCTTT.